Listed below are T cell receptor beta chains from one sample, sequenced in a study of blood T cell repertoires in COVID-19. Generated by immunoSEQ multiplex PCR, the TCRdb table keeps only in-frame clones and is missing some. The table shows about 320,000 clones, with roughly 89% occurring only once. The specimen was PBMCs or T cells enriched from blood (not recorded which). Receptor source: a man aged 55 to 69 who had recovered from COVID-19. The CDR3 runs from the conserved cysteine through the conserved F or W. The D gene is left open where the match is weak. Size is stated for part of the rows, as once, few or many counts, or as a class when the clone is expanded.

clone_size	v_call	j_call	d_call	cdr3_nt	cdr3_aa
NA	TRBV7-2	TRBJ1-1	NA	TGTGCCAGCAGCCCCAGGACGACAGGAGCGACTGAAGCTTTCTTT	CASSPRTTGATEAFF
NA	TRBV6-5	TRBJ1-1	TRBD1	TGTGCCAGCAGCGCTACAGGGGCGGGCGCTGAAGCTTTCTTT	CASSATGAGAEAFF
NA	TRBV4-1	TRBJ1-2	NA	TGCGCCAGCAGCCAGGCAGGATTTGGCTACACCTTC	CASSQAGFGYTF
NA	TRBV7-3	TRBJ2-5	NA	TGTGCCAGCAGCCCAGCGAGACAAGAGACCCAGTACTTC	CASSPARQETQYF
NA	TRBV9	TRBJ2-1	TRBD2	TGTGCCAGCACCCGGGGGGAGACGAGTTACAATGAGCAGTTCTTC	CASTRGETSYNEQFF
few	TRBV5-8	TRBJ1-5	NA	TGTGCCAGCAGTTCCCGGCCCGGGGATCAGCCCCAGCATTTT	CASSSRPGDQPQHF
NA	TRBV5-1	TRBJ2-7	TRBD2	TGCGCCAGCAGCCACCTCGGACTAGCGGGAGGGGGTAGAGAGCAGTACTTC	CASSHLGLAGGGREQYF
few	TRBV12-5	TRBJ1-1	TRBD1	TGTGCTAGTGGTATCGGGACAGGGGTCTCTGAAGCTTTCTTT	CASGIGTGVSEAFF
NA	TRBV5-6	TRBJ2-1	TRBD2	TGTGCCAGCACCCCGTGGGGCGGGAGAGGGGATGAGCAGTTCTTC	CASTPWGGRGDEQFF
NA	TRBV2	TRBJ1-2	NA	TGTGCCAGCGGGGGGGGACCACTCTATGGCTACACCTTC	CASGGGPLYGYTF
NA	TRBV5-1	TRBJ1-2	NA	TGCGCCAGCAGCTTGGGGGCGGGCGCCAACTATGGCTACACCTTC	CASSLGAGANYGYTF
few	TRBV7-2	TRBJ2-7	NA	TGTGCCAGCAGCTTAGTCGGAGGGACGCCATCCTCCTACGAGCAGTACTTC	CASSLVGGTPSSYEQYF
NA	TRBV28	TRBJ1-5	NA	TGTGCCAGCAGTTTATCACAAATTAATCAGCCCCAGCATTTT	CASSLSQINQPQHF
few	TRBV28	TRBJ1-4	NA	TGTGCCAGCAGCACCTGGGGCGGAGGGAATGAAAAACTGTTTTTT	CASSTWGGGNEKLFF
NA	TRBV7-2	TRBJ2-3	NA	TGTGCCAGCAGCTCCCCGGGGGGCGTCACAGATACGCAGTATTTT	CASSSPGGVTDTQYF
NA	TRBV28	TRBJ1-3	NA	TGTGCCAGCAGTTTATGGAGAGCCCTTAGCTCTGGAAACACCATATATTTT	CASSLWRALSSGNTIYF
NA	TRBV20-1	TRBJ2-3	NA	TGCAGTGCTAGTAGGTGGGGGGTCGGGAGCACAGATACGCAGTATTTT	CSASRWGVGSTDTQYF
NA	TRBV3-1/TRBV3-2	TRBJ1-6	TRBD1	TGTGCCAGCAGCCAAGTTCGACAGGGCTCCCGCTCCTATAATTCACCCCTCCACTTT	CASSQVRQGSRSYNSPLHF
once	TRBV28	TRBJ1-1	TRBD1	TGTGCCAGCAGTCCAGCGGACAGGATGAACACTGAAGCTTTCTTT	CASSPADRMNTEAFF
NA	TRBV10-3	TRBJ1-5	NA	TGTGCCATCACAGACAGCCTTAATCAGCCCCAGCATTTT	CAITDSLNQPQHF
few	TRBV9	TRBJ2-2	TRBD2	TGTGCCAGCAGTCTAGCGGGAACGAACACCGGGGAGCTGTTTTTT	CASSLAGTNTGELFF
NA	TRBV5-4	TRBJ1-1	NA	TGTGCCAGCAGCTTGGCCATGACAGCCGTGAACACTGAAGCTTTCTTT	CASSLAMTAVNTEAFF
once	TRBV28	TRBJ2-1	TRBD2	TGTGCCAGCACAAGACTAGCGGACTACAATGAGCAGTTCTTC	CASTRLADYNEQFF
NA	TRBV24-1	TRBJ1-2	NA	TGTGCCACCGCAGGGATCTATGGCTACACCTTC	CATAGIYGYTF
once	TRBV5-5	TRBJ1-2	NA	TGTGCCAGCAGCTTCCGACAGACAAGCTTCTTTTATGGCTACACCTTC	CASSFRQTSFFYGYTF
once	TRBV7-9	TRBJ1-2	TRBD1	TGTGCCAGCAGCCAGGACAGGGGTGGCTACACCTTC	CASSQDRGGYTF
once	TRBV12-1	TRBJ2-1	NA	TGTGCCAGCAGCAGCATTCGACTAGCGGCCTACAATGAGCAGTTCTTC	CASSSIRLAAYNEQFF
NA	TRBV30	TRBJ2-3	TRBD1	TGTGCCTGGAGCGGAGGGACAGGGGGCGCAGATACGCAGTATTTT	CAWSGGTGGADTQYF
NA	TRBV7-2	TRBJ1-5	NA	TGTGCCAGCAGCGCGCGGGGGGGCCCCTCTGCAGGGCAGCCCCAGCATTTT	CASSARGGPSAGQPQHF
once	TRBV5-1	TRBJ1-6	TRBD1	TGCGCCAGCAGCTTGGGGGGACAGGGGAATTCACCCCTCCACTTT	CASSLGGQGNSPLHF
NA	TRBV18	TRBJ2-2	NA	TGTGCCAGCTCCCCGTCTTTGAACACCGGGGAGCTGTTTTTT	CASSPSLNTGELFF
NA	TRBV5-4	TRBJ1-6	NA	TGTGCCAGCAGCCCGGAGTTCCCTAATATTTCACCCCTCCACTTT	CASSPEFPNISPLHF
NA	TRBV5-8	TRBJ2-2	TRBD1	TGTGCCAGCGGACCGGGACAGGGAGGGACCGGGGAGCTGTTTTTT	CASGPGQGGTGELFF
NA	TRBV7-7	TRBJ2-3	TRBD2	TGTGCTAGCAGCCCCGGGACTAGCGGGAGAGGAGATACGCAGTATTTT	CASSPGTSGRGDTQYF
NA	TRBV9	TRBJ1-6	NA	TGTGCCAGCAGCGTAGCGGGGAATTCACCCCTCCACTTT	CASSVAGNSPLHF
NA	TRBV28	TRBJ2-7	TRBD1	TGTGCCAGCAGGCCTACGGGACAGATATTTTACGAGCAGTACTTC	CASRPTGQIFYEQYF
NA	TRBV15	TRBJ1-4	TRBD1	TGTGCCACCAGCAGAGGAGGGACAGGGGGTGAAAAACTGTTTTTT	CATSRGGTGGEKLFF